Shown below are 5 T cell receptor beta chains from a single sample sequenced in a study of blood T cell repertoires in COVID-19. TCRdb keeps only in-frame clones here, not all; method: immunoSEQ multiplex PCR. Among under 300,000 clones listed, approximately 84% were seen once. The specimen was PBMCs or T cells enriched from blood (not recorded which). The receptors originated from a woman aged 45-65 years who had been exposed to COVID-19.

The genes are TRBV4-1 and TRBJ2-7, with D hard to call. Trimming took off 4 bases at V and 8 bases at J, with 12 bases between the two ends. The CDR3 runs to 12 residues. Germline V gene lookup returns CDR1 MGHRA and CDR2 YSYEKL. The CDR3 reads CASSPSLLQQYF. In DNA form, the CDR3 reads TGCGCCAGCAGCCCTAGTCTCCTGCAGCAGTACTTC.

CDR3 loop: CASSDRLAGGPREQFF. The CDR3 DNA sequence: TGTGCCAGCAGCGATCGACTAGCGGGGGGGCCCAGGGAGCAGTTCTTC. The rearrangement joins TRBV3-1 (or the pseudogene TRBV3-2) to TRBJ2-1; 14 bases are a match to TRBD2. This CDR3 region has 16 residues. Germline CDR1 and CDR2: LGHDT and YNNKEL (reference sequence). The trim removed 5 bases at V and 10 bases at J, leaving 10 bases unmatched.

The chain uses TRBV29-1 and TRBJ1-2; tentatively, D is TRBD1 (5 bases). Germline-derived CDR1 and CDR2 are SQVTM and ANQGSEA. Trimming cost V 7 bases and J 6 bases, with 21 bases left between them. CDR3 length equals 14 residues. The CDR3 reads CSADEVIGANGYTF. The CDR3 nucleotides are TGCAGCGCTGACGAGGTCATAGGGGCGAATGGCTACACCTTC.

The chain recombines TRBV30 with TRBJ1-1; 8 bases match TRBD1. The V gene's germline CDR1 is GTSNPN and CDR2 SVGIG (reference sequence). J gave up 13 bases and V 2 bases, and 12 bases lay outside the gene matches. CDR3 length equals 13 residues. CDR3 DNA: TGTGCCTGGAGTCCCCTCGACAGGGGTAGAGGTTTCTTT. It translates to CAWSPLDRGRGFF.

The chain joins TRBV3-1 (or the pseudogene TRBV3-2) to TRBJ1-2, with TRBD1 matching 7 bases. Germline lookup yields CDR1 LGHDT and CDR2 YNNKEL (reference sequence). This CDR3 is built from 17 residues. Trimming took 4 bases from V and 0 from J; bases not matched to a gene: 11. This chain's CDR3 is CASSLRDRYKTNYGYTF. As DNA, the CDR3 is TGTGCCAGCAGCCTCCGGGACAGATATAAGACTAACTATGGCTACACCTTC.